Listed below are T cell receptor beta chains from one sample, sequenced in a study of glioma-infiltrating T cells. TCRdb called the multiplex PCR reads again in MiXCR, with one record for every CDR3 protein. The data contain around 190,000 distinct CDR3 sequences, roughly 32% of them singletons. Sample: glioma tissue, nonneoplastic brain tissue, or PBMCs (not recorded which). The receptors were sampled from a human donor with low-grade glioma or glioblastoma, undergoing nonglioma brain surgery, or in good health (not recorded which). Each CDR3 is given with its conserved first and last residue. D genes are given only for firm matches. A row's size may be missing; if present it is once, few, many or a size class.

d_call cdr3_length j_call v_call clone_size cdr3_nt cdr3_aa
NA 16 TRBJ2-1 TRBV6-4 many TGTGCCAGCAGTGACAGGGCGGTGGTCTCCTACAATGAGCAGTTCTTC CASSDRAVVSYNEQFF
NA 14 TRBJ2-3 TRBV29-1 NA TGCAGCGTTGGCGCGGCTTCGAGCACAGATACGCAGTATTTT CSVGAASSTDTQYF
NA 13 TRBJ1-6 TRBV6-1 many TGTGCCAGCGCTTGGGAGAATAATTCACCCCTCCACTTT CASAWENNSPLHF
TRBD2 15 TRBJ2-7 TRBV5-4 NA TGTGCCAGCAGCGGGGGACTAGCGGAGGAGTACGAGCAGTACTTC CASSGGLAEEYEQYF
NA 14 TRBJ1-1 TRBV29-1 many TGCAGCGTTGTACCTTCAGGGCCGAACACTGAAGCTTTCTTT CSVVPSGPNTEAFF
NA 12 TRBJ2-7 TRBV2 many TGTGCCAGCAAGCCAACGGCCTCACGGCAGTACTTC CASKPTASRQYF
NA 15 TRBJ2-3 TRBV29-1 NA TGCAGCGTTGAATCGGACATGGCTAGCACAGATACGCAGTATTTT CSVESDMASTDTQYF
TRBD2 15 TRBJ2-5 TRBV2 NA TGTGCCAGCAAGAGACTGGGACTAGCGGAAGAGACCCAGTACTTC CASKRLGLAEETQYF
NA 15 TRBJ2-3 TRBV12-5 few TGTGCTAGTGGTTTGGTAAGAGGAAGGACAGATACGCAGTATTTT CASGLVRGRTDTQYF
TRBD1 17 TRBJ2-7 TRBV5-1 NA TGCGCCAGCAGCTCCCAACCGGGGGGACAGGGACCTAACGAGCAGTACTTC CASSSQPGGQGPNEQYF
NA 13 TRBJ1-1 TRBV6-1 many TGTGCCAGCAGTCCGAGGGGTGACACTGAAGCTTTCTTT CASSPRGDTEAFF
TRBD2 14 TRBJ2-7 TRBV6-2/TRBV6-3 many TGTGCCAGCAGTTTGGCTAGCGGCTCCTACGAGCAGTACTTC CASSLASGSYEQYF
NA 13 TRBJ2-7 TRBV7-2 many TGTGCCAGCAGCTTAGGTCAGTACTACGAGCAGTACTTC CASSLGQYYEQYF
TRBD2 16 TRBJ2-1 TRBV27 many TGTGCCAGCAGTTCCCTAGCGGGAGGGCCGAGGAATGAGCAGTTCTTC CASSSLAGGPRNEQFF
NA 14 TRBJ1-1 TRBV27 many TGTGCCAGCAGTTTATTTGGGGCAAACACTGAAGCTTTCTTT CASSLFGANTEAFF
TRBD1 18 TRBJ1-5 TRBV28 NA TGTGCCAGCAGTTCCGCCGGGACAGGGGGATTTGGCAATCAGCTCCAGCATTTT CASSSAGTGGFGNQLQHF
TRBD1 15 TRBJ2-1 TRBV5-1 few TGCGCCAGCAGCCAGGGACAGACCTCCTACAATGAGCAGTTCTTC CASSQGQTSYNEQFF
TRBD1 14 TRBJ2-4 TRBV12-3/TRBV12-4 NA TGTGCCAGCAGTGAGGGACAGGGCGCGAACATTCAGTACTTC CASSEGQGANIQYF
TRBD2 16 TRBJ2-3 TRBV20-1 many TGCAGTGCTAGAGCCCCACTAGCGGGAGTAACAGATACGCAGTATTTT CSARAPLAGVTDTQYF
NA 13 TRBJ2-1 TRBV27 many TGTGCCAGCAGTTTCGGTCGGTTCAATGAGCAGTTCTTC CASSFGRFNEQFF
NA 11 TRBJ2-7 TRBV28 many TGTGCCAGCAACGGACTGACCGGGATAGACTTC CASNGLTGIDF
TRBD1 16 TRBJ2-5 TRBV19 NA TGTGCCAGTAGTGACAGGGGCCGCCCTTCCCAAGAGACCCAGTACTTC CASSDRGRPSQETQYF
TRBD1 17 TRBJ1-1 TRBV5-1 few TGCGCCAGCAGCTTGAGGACAGGGGGGGGGATGAACACTGAAGCTTTCTTT CASSLRTGGGMNTEAFF
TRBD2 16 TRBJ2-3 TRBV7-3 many TGTGCCAGCAGCTTACGTGCGGGGGTCAACACAGATACGCAGTATTTT CASSLRAGVNTDTQYF
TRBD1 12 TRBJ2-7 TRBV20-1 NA TGCAGTGCTAAGGACAGGGGGTACGAGCAGTACTTC CSAKDRGYEQYF
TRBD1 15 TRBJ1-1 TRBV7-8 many TGTGCCAGCAGCCCGGGGGGGACAGGGGCGCCGGTATCTTTCTTT CASSPGGTGAPVSFF
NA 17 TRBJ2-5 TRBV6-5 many TGTGCCAGCAGTTACGAGCCGACAGGCCACCCTCAAGAGACCCAGTACTTC CASSYEPTGHPQETQYF
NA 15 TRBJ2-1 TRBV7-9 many TGTGCCAGCAGTCGGTCCGGCAGGGGTAGGGATGAGCAGTTCTTC CASSRSGRGRDEQFF
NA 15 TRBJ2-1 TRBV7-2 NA TGTGCCAGCAGCTTAGCCCTCAGCTCCTACAATGAGCAGTTCTTC CASSLALSSYNEQFF
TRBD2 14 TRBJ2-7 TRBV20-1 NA TGCAGTGCTAGGCCTAGCGGGAGTATCTACGAGCAGTACTTC CSARPSGSIYEQYF
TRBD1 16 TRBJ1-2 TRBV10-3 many TGTGCCATCAGTGAGCCGGACAGGGGTTCTTGGTATGGCTACACCTTC CAISEPDRGSWYGYTF
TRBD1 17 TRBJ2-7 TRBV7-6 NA TGTGCCAGCAGCATTAGGGGGCTTTCCACTAGCTCCTACGAGCAGTACTTC CASSIRGLSTSSYEQYF
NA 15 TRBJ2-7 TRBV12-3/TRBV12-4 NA TGTGCCAGCAGTTTAAGGCAGGGGTCAGCCTACGAGCAGTACTTC CASSLRQGSAYEQYF
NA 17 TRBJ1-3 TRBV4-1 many TGCGCCAGCAGCCAAGAGGAGGGATCTTTTTCTGGAAACACCATATATTTT CASSQEEGSFSGNTIYF
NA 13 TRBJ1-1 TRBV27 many TGTGCCAGCAGTTATGGGAGGGTTAGTGAAGCTTTCTTT CASSYGRVSEAFF
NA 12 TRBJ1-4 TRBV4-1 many TGCGCCAGCAGCCAAGGAAGTGAAAAACTGTTTTTT CASSQGSEKLFF
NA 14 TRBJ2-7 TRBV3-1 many TGTGCCAGCAGCCCCCGGGACGGTTCCTACGAGCAGTACTTC CASSPRDGSYEQYF
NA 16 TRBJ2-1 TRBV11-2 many TGTGCCAGCAGCTTGGGGACGGGAAGCTCCTACAATGAGCAGTTCTTC CASSLGTGSSYNEQFF
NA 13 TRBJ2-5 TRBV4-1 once TGCGCCAGCAGCCAAGAACAGAACAATGAGCAGTACTTC CASSQEQNNEQYF
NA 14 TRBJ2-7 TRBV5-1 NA TGCGCCAGCAGCGCGGGACCGGCCTCCTACGAGCAGTACTTC CASSAGPASYEQYF
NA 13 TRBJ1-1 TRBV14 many TGTGCCAGCAGCCCCCTTCGGGCATCCAAAGCTTTCTTT CASSPLRASKAFF
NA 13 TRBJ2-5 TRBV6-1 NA TGTGCCAGTGGAGAACGGAAACAAGAGGCCCAGTACTTC CASGERKQEAQYF
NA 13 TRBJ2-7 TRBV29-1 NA TGCAGCGGGGCCGGGCCGACCTCCTACGAGCAGTACTTC CSGAGPTSYEQYF
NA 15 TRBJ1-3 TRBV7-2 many TGTGCCAGCAGCTTTAACAGAGACTCTGGAAACACCATATATTTT CASSFNRDSGNTIYF
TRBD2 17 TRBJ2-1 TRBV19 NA TGTGACAGTAGTACCCCGACTGGGCGGGAGTGGGACAATGAGCAGTTCTTC CDSSTPTGREWDNEQFF
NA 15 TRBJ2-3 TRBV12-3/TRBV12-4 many TGTGCCAGCACCGTAAGGCGGGAAGGACTGGATACGCAGTATTTT CASTVRREGLDTQYF
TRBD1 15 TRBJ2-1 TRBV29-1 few TGCAGCGTTGAATACGGGACAGGGGGGCTTGGTGAGCAGTTCTTC CSVEYGTGGLGEQFF
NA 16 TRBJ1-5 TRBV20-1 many TGCAGTGCTAGGGCCGCGGGACGAAATAGCAATCAGCCCCAGCATTTT CSARAAGRNSNQPQHF
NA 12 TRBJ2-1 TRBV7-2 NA TGTGCCAGCAGCTCCAGCCCAAATGAGCAGTTCTTC CASSSSPNEQFF
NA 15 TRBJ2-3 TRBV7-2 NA TGTGCCAGCAGCCCCCAACCAATTAGCACAGATACGCAGTATTTT CASSPQPISTDTQYF
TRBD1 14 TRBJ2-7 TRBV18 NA TGTGCCAGCTCACCGGGACAGGGGGCGAGGGAGCAGTACTTC CASSPGQGAREQYF
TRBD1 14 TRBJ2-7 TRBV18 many TGTGCCAGCTCACCGGAGAGGGGGCGCCCCCAGCAGTACTTC CASSPERGRPQQYF
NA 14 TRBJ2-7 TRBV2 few TGTGCCAGCACTAAGGACAGCTTTTCCTACGAGCAGTACTTC CASTKDSFSYEQYF
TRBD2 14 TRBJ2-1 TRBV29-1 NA TGCAGCGTTGAAGGGCTAGCGGGAGGGGATGAGCAGTTCTTC CSVEGLAGGDEQFF
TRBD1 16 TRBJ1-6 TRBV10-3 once TGTGCCATCAGGCCCGGGACAGGCATATTTAACTCACCCCTCCCCTTT CAIRPGTGIFNSPLPF
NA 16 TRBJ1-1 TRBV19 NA TGTGCCAGTAGTATTTCGGGGGAGACAGGGAACACTGAAGCTTTCTTT CASSISGETGNTEAFF
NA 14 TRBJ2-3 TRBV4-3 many TGCGCCAGCAGCCAAGTGGGGGAACCAGATACGCAGTATTTT CASSQVGEPDTQYF